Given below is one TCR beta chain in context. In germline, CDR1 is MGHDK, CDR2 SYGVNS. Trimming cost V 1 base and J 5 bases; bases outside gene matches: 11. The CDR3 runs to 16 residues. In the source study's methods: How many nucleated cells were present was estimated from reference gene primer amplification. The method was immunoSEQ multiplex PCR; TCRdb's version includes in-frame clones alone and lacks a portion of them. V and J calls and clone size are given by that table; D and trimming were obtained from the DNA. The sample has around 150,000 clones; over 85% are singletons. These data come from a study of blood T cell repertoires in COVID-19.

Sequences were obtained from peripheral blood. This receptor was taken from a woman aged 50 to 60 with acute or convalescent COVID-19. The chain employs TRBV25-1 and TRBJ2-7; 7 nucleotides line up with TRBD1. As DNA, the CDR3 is TGTGCCAGCAGTGAATGGGAGAACAGGGGTCCCAACGAGCAGTACTTC. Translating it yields CASSEWENRGPNEQYF.